These 25 T cell receptor beta chains share one sample of origin, sequenced in a study of cytotoxic CD8 clonotypes in ibrutinib-treated CLL. TCRdb's copy holds only in-frame clones and misses some; the assay was immunoSEQ multiplex PCR. Of under 50,000 clones listed, 68% are singletons. Specimen: PBMCs, collected at disease progression, from a patient treated with ibrutinib. Receptors originate from a human donor with chronic lymphocytic leukemia.

The chain is built from TRBV27 and TRBJ1-4; 8 nucleotides align to TRBD1. The germline gives CDR1 MNHEY, CDR2 SMNVEV (reference sequence). CDR3 length equals 15 residues. V lost 5 bases, J lost 3 bases, and 5 bases stayed unmatched. The CDR3 region has the DNA TGTGCCAGCAGTCCCCAGGGACAGGCTAATGAAAAACTGTTTTTT. It translates to CASSPQGQANEKLFF.

This clone was detected once. The rearrangement links TRBV5-1 to TRBJ2-1; 9 bases agree with TRBD2. Looked up from germline, CDR1 is SGHRS and CDR2 is YFSETQ. The CDR3 runs to 16 residues. After removal of 7 bases from V and 0 bases from J, the junction contained 8 bases not matched to a gene. CDR3 nucleotides: TGCGCCAGCTCCCCCAATAGCGGGAGCTCCTACAATGAGCAGTTCTTC. Translated: CASSPNSGSSYNEQFF.

V gene TRBV6-5 combines with J gene TRBJ2-3; no clear D. Trimming removed 4 bases from V and 1 base from J, with 6 bases in between. Germline V lookup: CDR1 MNHEY, CDR2 SVGAGI. CDR3 length equals 13 residues. CDR3 bases: TGTGCCAGCAGTTCCCACCGCACAGATACGCAGTATTTT. This translates into CASSSHRTDTQYF.

This sequence joins TRBV19 and TRBJ2-1; TRBD1 or TRBD2 may be the D gene (5 bases each). The germline V gene encodes CDR1 LNHDA and CDR2 SQIVND (reference sequence). The length of the CDR3 is 14 residues. Trimming took 6 bases from V and 5 from J, leaving 14 bases between them. The chain's CDR3 is CASRAGDQNNEQFF. CDR3 nucleotide sequence: TGTGCCAGTAGAGCCGGGGACCAGAACAATGAGCAGTTCTTC. The full variable domain, with the rest looked up from reference TRBV19 and TRBJ2-1, is DGGITQSPKYLFRKEGQNVTLSCEQNLNHDAMYWYRQDPGQGLRLIYYSQIVNDFQKGDIAEGYSVSREKKESFPLTVTSAQKNPTAFYLCASRAGDQNNEQFFGPGTRLTVL.

The J gene is TRBJ2-2, the V gene TRBV30, with D perhaps TRBD2 (5 bases). The V gene lost 7 bases and the J gene lost 9 bases, with 18 bases spanning the gap. Germline V gives CDR1 GTSNPN, CDR2 SVGIG (reference sequence). The CDR3 is made up of 13 amino acids. The CDR3 sequence is CASPESRGRELFF. The CDR3 DNA reads TGTGCCTCCCCGGAGTCGCGCGGGCGGGAGCTGTTTTTT.

The chain links TRBV30 to TRBJ1-3, with 12 bases that match TRBD1. CDR1 and CDR2 from the germline V gene are GTSNPN and SVGIG (reference sequence). CDR3 length: 18 amino acids. V dropped 3 bases and J dropped 2; count of bases not matched to a gene: 11. The CDR3 DNA reads TGTGCCTGGAGCGTGCTCCCGGGACAGGGGGCAGCTGGAAACACCATATATTTT. Translation: CAWSVLPGQGAAGNTIYF.

This rearrangement joins TRBV14 to TRBJ2-7; D gene unclear. Germline CDR1 and CDR2: SGHDN and FVKESK. The CDR3 spans 11 residues. V was trimmed by 5 bases and J by 3 bases, leaving 5 bases between them. This CDR3 reads CASSNNYEQYF. Written as DNA, the CDR3 is TGTGCCAGCAGCAACAACTACGAGCAGTACTTC.

The chain uses TRBV2 and TRBJ1-1; no clear D gene. V was trimmed by 6 bases and J by 6 bases, leaving 20 bases between them. CDR1 and CDR2 (germline): SNHLY, FYNNEI. The CDR3 loop spans 15 amino acids. The CDR3 here is CASRRTELNPPEAFF. CDR3 nucleotide sequence: TGTGCCAGCAGGAGGACGGAATTAAATCCCCCTGAAGCTTTCTTT.

The chain is built from TRBV30 and TRBJ2-7; 9 nucleotides match TRBD2. Germline CDR1 and CDR2: GTSNPN and SVGIG (reference sequence). V shed 2 bases, J shed 13 bases, and the junction held 12 bases outside the gene matches. CDR3 length: 13 amino acids. This CDR3 reads CAWSLAGAPPFYF. As DNA, the CDR3 is TGTGCCTGGAGTTTAGCGGGAGCTCCCCCTTTCTACTTC.

The chain combines TRBV7-2 with TRBJ2-5; the match to TRBD2 covers 7 bases. V was clipped by 6 bases and J by 0 bases; unmatched bases: 13. The CDR3 has 17 residues. Germline assignment: CDR1 SGHTA and CDR2 FQGNSA. The CDR3 protein is CASREPSLAEYQETQYF. CDR3 coding DNA: TGTGCCAGCAGAGAGCCCTCTCTAGCGGAGTACCAAGAGACCCAGTACTTC.

The chain uses TRBV7-3 and TRBJ2-3; 10 positions match TRBD2. The germline CDR1 and CDR2 sequences are SGHTA and FQGTGA. Trimming cost V 3 bases and J 6 bases; bases outside gene matches: 9. CDR3 size: 16 residues. The CDR3 coding sequence is TGTGCCAGCAGCTTTGGAGCGGGAGGGCCTCTGGATACGCAGTATTTT. Its protein is CASSFGAGGPLDTQYF.

By sample share, this clone is medium-sized. The rearrangement uses TRBV27 and TRBJ2-7; 9 positions agree with TRBD1. CDR3 length: 14 amino acids. Germline CDR1 is MNHEY and CDR2 is SMNVEV (reference sequence). Germline trimming cut 5 bases from V and 6 bases from J; bases unmatched to any gene: 8. The CDR3 bases are TGTGCCAGCAGTACACCGGACAGGGGAAGCGAGCAGTACTTC. Amino acid sequence: CASSTPDRGSEQYF.

V and J are TRBV30 and TRBJ2-3; 13 bases match TRBD2. The trim removed 4 bases at V and 10 bases at J, leaving 17 bases unmatched. Per the germline V gene, CDR1 is GTSNPN and CDR2 is SVGIG (reference sequence). CDR3 length equals 17 residues. The CDR3 bases are TGTGCCTGGAACTTGGACACCGGGACTAGCGGGGTCCTGTCGCAGTATTTT. It translates to CAWNLDTGTSGVLSQYF.

The V and J genes are TRBV10-1 and TRBJ1-1, with D unresolved. V was pared by 7 bases and J by 6 bases, with 21 bases between. This CDR3 comprises 15 residues. Germline loops: CDR1 WNHNN, CDR2 SYGVQD (reference sequence). CDR3 sequence (DNA): TGCGCCAGCACCCTGAGACCCGGTTTGGTGGCTGAAGCTTTCTTT. This sequence encodes CASTLRPGLVAEAFF.

This clone was seen many times. The chain joins TRBV28 to TRBJ2-1; 10 nucleotides align to TRBD2. J gave up 6 bases and V 5 bases, and 7 bases lay outside the gene matches. Germline CDR1 MDHEN, CDR2 SYDVKM. This CDR3 has 15 residues. CDR3 in amino acids: CASSTNSGRFNEQFF. CDR3 nucleotide sequence: TGTGCCAGCAGTACCAATAGCGGGAGGTTCAATGAGCAGTTCTTC.

The gene calls are TRBV5-8 and TRBJ1-4, with 8 bases fitting TRBD1. V lost 7 bases to trimming and J lost 5 bases; unmatched junction nucleotides: 7. The germline CDR1 and CDR2 sequences are SGHTS and YDEGEE. This CDR3 has 14 residues. CDR3 sequence reads: CASAPYRGNEKLFF. The CDR3 DNA reads TGTGCCAGCGCCCCGTACAGGGGGAATGAAAAACTGTTTTTT. Together with reference TRBV5-8 and TRBJ1-4, the CDR3 gives the full variable domain: EAGVTQSPTHLIKTRGQQATLRCSPISGHTSVYWYQQALGLGLQFLLWYDEGEERNRGNFPPRFSGRQFPNYSSELNVNALELEDSALYLCASAPYRGNEKLFFGSGTQLSVL.

The DNA of the CDR3 is TGTGCCAGCAGCGCCCTCACTCCGGGACTCCACACAGATACGCAGTATTTT. It is translated as CASSALTPGLHTDTQYF. The rearrangement uses TRBV9 and TRBJ2-3, with D tentatively TRBD2 (6 bases). The CDR3 is 17 amino acids. Germline assignment: CDR1 SGDLS and CDR2 YYNGEE. V lost 3 bases and J 2 bases, leaving 19 bases between the germline ends.

CDR3: CASSREGPMAGELFF. The CDR3, as DNA: TGTGCCAGCTCACGGGAAGGACCAATGGCCGGGGAGCTGTTTTTT. The chain links TRBV18 to TRBJ2-2; unclear D gene. Looked up from germline, CDR1 is KGHSH and CDR2 is LQKENI. V gave up 4 bases and J gave up 6 bases, with 15 bases separating them. This CDR3 is 15 amino acids long.

The chain joins TRBV9 to TRBJ2-2, with no clear D. Between the trimmed V and J ends, which lost 1 base and 4 bases, there was a span of 8 bases. CDR3 size: 14 residues. CDR1 SGDLS and CDR2 YYNGEE come from the germline V gene. The CDR3 spells CASSVSGVTGELFF. The CDR3 DNA follows: TGTGCCAGCAGCGTATCGGGCGTCACCGGGGAGCTGTTTTTT.

This clone has just one count. CDR3 amino acids: CASSLETDDYGYTF. The CDR3 DNA is TGTGCCAGCAGCTTGGAAACGGATGACTATGGCTACACCTTC. This chain connects TRBV5-5 to TRBJ1-2; no clear D gene. CDR1 is SGHKS and CDR2 is YYEKEE in the germline V gene (reference sequence). V lost 0 bases and J lost 3, with 9 bases in between. The CDR3 totals 14 residues.

The chain carries TRBV30 and TRBJ2-7; 9 bases line up with TRBD2. Germline V gene lookup returns CDR1 GTSNPN and CDR2 SVGIG (reference sequence). The CDR3 is made up of 14 amino acids. The V and J ends lost 2 bases and 7 bases, in that order; junction bases with no gene match: 9. The CDR3 DNA follows: TGTGCCTGGAGTACGCGGGGGGGCAGCAGGGAGCAGTACTTC. Translating it yields CAWSTRGGSREQYF.

V and J are TRBV28 and TRBJ1-2, with unresolved D. The CDR3 length is 12 residues. Germline V gives CDR1 MDHEN, CDR2 SYDVKM. Trimming pared 6 bases from V and 4 bases from J, leaving 9 bases between. The CDR3 coding sequence is TGTGCCAGCAGCAGTAAAGTCTATGGCTACACCTTC. Its translation: CASSSKVYGYTF.

The table lists this clone with a count of one. The chain has TRBV19 and TRBJ2-5; no reliable D call. Germline V gives CDR1 LNHDA, CDR2 SQIVND (reference sequence). The V end lost 0 bases, the J end lost 7 bases, and 24 bases lay between the germline ends. The CDR3 is made up of 18 amino acids. The CDR3 reads CASSIDLRQASHTRTQYF. CDR3 DNA: TGTGCCAGTAGTATAGATCTGCGGCAGGCCTCCCACACGAGGACCCAGTACTTC. Together with reference TRBV19 and TRBJ2-5, the CDR3 gives the full variable domain: DGGITQSPKYLFRKEGQNVTLSCEQNLNHDAMYWYRQDPGQGLRLIYYSQIVNDFQKGDIAEGYSVSREKKESFPLTVTSAQKNPTAFYLCASSIDLRQASHTRTQYFGPGTRLLVL.

This clone came up a few times. The chain combines TRBV4-1 with TRBJ1-2; D gene ambiguous. CDR3 length: 13 residues. Trimming stripped 2 bases from V and 3 bases from J, with 7 bases between. Germline V gives CDR1 MGHRA, CDR2 YSYEKL. The CDR3 coding sequence is TGCGCCAGCAGCCAACCTGGACACTATGGCTACACCTTC. The encoded protein is CASSQPGHYGYTF.

The genes are TRBV11-1 and TRBJ2-1; D is uncertain. Between the trimmed V and J ends, which lost 1 base and 0 bases, there was a span of 13 bases. The CDR3 totals 17 residues. Germline values: CDR1 SGHAT, CDR2 FQDESV (reference sequence). CDR3 region: CASSLESGQSSYNEQFF. The CDR3 nucleotides read TGTGCCAGCAGCTTAGAATCGGGCCAATCCTCCTACAATGAGCAGTTCTTC.